The rows below give T cell receptor beta chains drawn from one sample of a study of PD-1 blockade in classical Hodgkin lymphoma. Measured with immunoSEQ multiplex PCR; TCRdb has only the in-frame clones, and not every one. Of fewer than 25,000 clones listed, more than 75% are singletons. This material consisted of peripheral blood mononuclear cells (PBMCs), taken at baseline. Source of these receptors: a human donor with classical Hodgkin lymphoma. CDR3s include the opening cysteine and the closing phenylalanine or tryptophan. The D gene is left open where the match is weak.

D gene,J gene,V gene,CDR3 protein
.,TRBJ1-1,TRBV9,CASSVLGKGMNTEAFF
TRBD2,TRBJ2-2,TRBV4-3,CASSPRGGGATGELFF
.,TRBJ2-7,TRBV5-1,CASSTGLLYEQYF
TRBD2,TRBJ2-1,TRBV5-4,CASSTLAGGPYEQFF
.,TRBJ2-4,TRBV4-2,CASSQEQGNIQYF
.,TRBJ1-1,TRBV6-6,CASSYSGGLNTEAFF
.,TRBJ2-2,TRBV7-6,CASSPINTGELFF
TRBD1,TRBJ1-2,TRBV4-2,CASSQGPGTGVDGYTF
TRBD1,TRBJ2-5,TRBV10-3,CAISRDRGRETQYF
.,TRBJ1-1,TRBV2,CASSEDVEKYTEAFF
TRBD1,TRBJ1-2,TRBV6-4,CASSGETGSYGYTF
.,.,TRBV27,CASSWAGANGIPYEQYF
TRBD1,TRBJ1-1,TRBV5-1,CASSMKGADTEAFF
.,TRBJ2-5,TRBV7-8,CASSFRTDQETQYF
.,TRBJ2-7,TRBV11-2,CASSSAGSYEQYF
TRBD1,TRBJ1-2,TRBV11-2,CASSSTGVYGYTF
.,TRBJ1-5,TRBV18,CASSPTNQPQHF
.,TRBJ1-1,TRBV6-1,CASSAWTVNTEAFF
TRBD1,TRBJ2-7,TRBV4-3,CASSQDPQGIYEQYF
.,TRBJ1-4,TRBV5-1,CASSLEPAGGKLFF
.,TRBJ2-7,TRBV7-8,CASSQRGGTNYEQYF
TRBD1,TRBJ1-5,TRBV9,CASSVEGANQPQHF
.,TRBJ2-1,TRBV4-3,CASSQEETAVYNEQFF
.,TRBJ2-1,TRBV21-1,CASSKEDGRVNEQFF
TRBD1,TRBJ2-7,TRBV29-1,CSVTPGTGSSYEQYF
.,TRBJ2-5,TRBV29-1,CSVEPEGEEVVQETQYF
.,TRBJ1-5,TRBV6-5,CASSPVRASNQPQHF
TRBD2,TRBJ2-5,TRBV7-7,CAAGTSGPHETQYF